This entry is about one TCR beta chain. These data come from a study of blood T cell repertoires in COVID-19. Study-level information: Samples taken during acute and convalescent COVID-19 were collected in the United States, Italy and Spain. In each case, the material was cDNA or gDNA derived from T cells, B-cell-depleted T cells, or PBMCs.

Original analysis: It was from reference gene primer amplification that nucleated cell counts were estimated. Some clones are missing from TCRdb's copy, which holds only in-frame ones; the method was immunoSEQ multiplex PCR. That table supplies the V and J calls and clone size; D and trimming were determined from the DNA. Counted here are over 150,000 clones, under 85% occurring once; the ten biggest clones make up about 3%. Sequenced material: peripheral blood. The receptor's source is a man aged 65-85 years with acute or convalescent COVID-19.

The CDR3: CAWRKGLLGGLETQYF. The CDR3 region has the DNA TGTGCCTGGAGGAAAGGCCTTCTTGGAGGGTTGGAGACCCAGTACTTC. The chain recombines TRBV30 with TRBJ2-5, with D perhaps matching TRBD2 (6 bases). CDR1 and CDR2 from the germline V gene are GTSNPN and SVGIG (reference sequence). The V and J ends lost 3 bases and 5 bases respectively, with 22 bases between them. The CDR3 length is 16 residues.